This T cell receptor (beta chain) was profiled in a study of T-cell reconstitution after alpha-beta-depleted transplantation in children. Findings and caveats of the study: Hyperexpanded clones declined; after one year, newly produced T cells mostly supplied diversity. Some patients' high day-60 TCRbeta diversity was traced to surviving recipient T cells and thymic progenitors. Expanded graft clones, several hundred of them, were reportedly the source of alpha-beta T cells about two months after transplant.

Germline V gene lookup returns CDR1 DFQATT and CDR2 SNEGSKA (reference sequence). The V gene lost 5 bases and the J gene lost 3 bases, with 9 bases spanning the gap. There are 12 residues in the CDR3. The TCRbeta library incorporated unique molecular identifiers. From the PCR reads, TCRdb called clonotypes with MiXCR, one entry per CDR3 protein. The data hold approximately 500,000 distinct CDR3 sequences, with roughly 30% observed a single time. With regard to this clonotype: Its antigen is unknown.

The origin of this receptor is a boy under two years old with Wiskott-Aldrich syndrome, due to receive a stem cell transplant. The rearrangement joins TRBV20-1 to TRBJ2-3, with D possibly TRBD2 on 5 matching bases. The sample was PBMCs, taken before TCRalphabeta/CD19-depleted stem cell transplant. The CDR3 nucleotides read TGCAGTGCTGGGAGATTTACAGATACGCAGTATTTT. It is translated as CSAGRFTDTQYF.